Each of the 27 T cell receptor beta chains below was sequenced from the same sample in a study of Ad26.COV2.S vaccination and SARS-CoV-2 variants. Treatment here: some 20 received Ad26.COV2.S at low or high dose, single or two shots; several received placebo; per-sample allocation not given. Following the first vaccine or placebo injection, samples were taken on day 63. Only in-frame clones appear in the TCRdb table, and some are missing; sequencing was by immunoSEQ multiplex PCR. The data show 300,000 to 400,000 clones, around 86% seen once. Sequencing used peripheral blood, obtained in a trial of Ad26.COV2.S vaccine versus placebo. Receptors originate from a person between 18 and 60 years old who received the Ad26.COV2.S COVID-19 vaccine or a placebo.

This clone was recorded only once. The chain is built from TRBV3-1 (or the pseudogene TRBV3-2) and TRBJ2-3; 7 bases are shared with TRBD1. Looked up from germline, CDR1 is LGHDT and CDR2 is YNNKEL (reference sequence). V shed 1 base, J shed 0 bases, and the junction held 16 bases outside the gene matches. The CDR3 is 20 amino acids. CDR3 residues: CASSQGRGLGAGASTDTQYF. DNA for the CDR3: TGTGCCAGCAGCCAAGGAAGGGGGCTGGGGGCAGGCGCTAGCACAGATACGCAGTATTTT.

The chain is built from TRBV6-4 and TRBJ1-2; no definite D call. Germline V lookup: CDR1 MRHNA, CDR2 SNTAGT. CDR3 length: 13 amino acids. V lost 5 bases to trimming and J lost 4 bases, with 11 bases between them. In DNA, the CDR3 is TGTGCCAGCAGTCGACGGTGGGTCTATGGCTACACCTTC. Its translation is CASSRRWVYGYTF.

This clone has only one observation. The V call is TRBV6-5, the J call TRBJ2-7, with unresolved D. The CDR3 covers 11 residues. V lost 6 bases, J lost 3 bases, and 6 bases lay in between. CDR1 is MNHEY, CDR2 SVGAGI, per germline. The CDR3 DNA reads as TGTGCCAGCAGGAGACTCTACGAGCAGTACTTC. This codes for CASRRLYEQYF.

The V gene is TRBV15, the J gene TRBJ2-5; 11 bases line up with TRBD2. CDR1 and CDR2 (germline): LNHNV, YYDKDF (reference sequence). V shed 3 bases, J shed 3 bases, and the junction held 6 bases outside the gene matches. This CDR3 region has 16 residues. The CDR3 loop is CATSRGSGGAEETQYF. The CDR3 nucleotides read TGTGCCACCAGCAGGGGTAGCGGGGGGGCCGAAGAGACCCAGTACTTC. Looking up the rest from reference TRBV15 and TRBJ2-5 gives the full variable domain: DAMVIQNPRYQVTQFGKPVTLSCSQTLNHNVMYWYQQKSSQAPKLLFHYYDKDFNNEADTPDNFQSRRPNTSFCFLDIRSPGLGDTAMYLCATSRGSGGAEETQYFGPGTRLLVL.

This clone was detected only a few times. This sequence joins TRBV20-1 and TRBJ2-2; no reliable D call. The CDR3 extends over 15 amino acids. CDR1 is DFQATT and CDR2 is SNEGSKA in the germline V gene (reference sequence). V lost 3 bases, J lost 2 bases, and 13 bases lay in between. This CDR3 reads CSASAASDNTGELFF. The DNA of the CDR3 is TGCAGTGCTAGTGCGGCCTCCGATAACACCGGGGAGCTGTTTTTT.

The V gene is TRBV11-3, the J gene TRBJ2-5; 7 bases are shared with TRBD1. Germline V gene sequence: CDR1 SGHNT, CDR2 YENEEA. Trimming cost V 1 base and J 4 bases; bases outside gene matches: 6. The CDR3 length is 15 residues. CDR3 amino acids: CASSLGDRVGETQYF. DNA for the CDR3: TGTGCCAGCAGCTTAGGAGACAGGGTAGGAGAGACCCAGTACTTC.

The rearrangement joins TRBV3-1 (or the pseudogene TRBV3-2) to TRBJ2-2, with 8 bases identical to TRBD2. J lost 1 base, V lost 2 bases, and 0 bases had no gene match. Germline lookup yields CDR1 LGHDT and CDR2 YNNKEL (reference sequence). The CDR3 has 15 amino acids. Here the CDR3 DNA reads TGTGCCAGCAGCCAAAGCGGGGGGAACACCGGGGAGCTGTTTTTT. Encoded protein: CASSQSGGNTGELFF.

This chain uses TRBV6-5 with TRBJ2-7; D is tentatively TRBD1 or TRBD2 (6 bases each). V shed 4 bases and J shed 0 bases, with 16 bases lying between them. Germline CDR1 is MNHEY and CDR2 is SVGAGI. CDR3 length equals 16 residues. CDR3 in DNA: TGTGCCAGCAGTTCTATCAGGGGAGGAAGCTCCTACGAGCAGTACTTC. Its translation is CASSSIRGGSSYEQYF.

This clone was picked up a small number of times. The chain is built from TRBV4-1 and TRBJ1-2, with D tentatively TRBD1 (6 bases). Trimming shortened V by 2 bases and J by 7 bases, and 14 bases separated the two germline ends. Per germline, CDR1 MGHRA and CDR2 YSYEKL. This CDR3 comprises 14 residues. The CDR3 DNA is TGCGCCAGCAGCCAACCAGGGGCGCTCGGTGGCTACACCTTC. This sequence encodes CASSQPGALGGYTF.

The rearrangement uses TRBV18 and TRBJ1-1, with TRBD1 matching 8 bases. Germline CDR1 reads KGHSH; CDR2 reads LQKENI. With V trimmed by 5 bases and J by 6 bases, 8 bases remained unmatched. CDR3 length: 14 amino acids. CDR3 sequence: CASSDEWGQAEAFF. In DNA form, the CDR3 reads TGTGCCAGCTCAGACGAATGGGGACAGGCTGAAGCTTTCTTT.

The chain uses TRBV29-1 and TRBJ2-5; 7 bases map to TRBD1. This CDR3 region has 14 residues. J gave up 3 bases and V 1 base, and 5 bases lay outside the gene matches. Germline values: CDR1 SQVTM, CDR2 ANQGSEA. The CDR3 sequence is CSVEVGQGEETQYF. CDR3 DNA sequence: TGCAGCGTTGAAGTTGGCCAGGGGGAAGAGACCCAGTACTTC.

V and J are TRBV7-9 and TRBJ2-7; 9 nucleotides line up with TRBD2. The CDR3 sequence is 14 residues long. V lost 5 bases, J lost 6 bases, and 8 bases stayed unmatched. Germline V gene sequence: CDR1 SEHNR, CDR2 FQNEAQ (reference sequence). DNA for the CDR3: TGTGCCAGCAGCAAACCGGGACTAGCCTTCGAGCAGTACTTC. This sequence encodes CASSKPGLAFEQYF.

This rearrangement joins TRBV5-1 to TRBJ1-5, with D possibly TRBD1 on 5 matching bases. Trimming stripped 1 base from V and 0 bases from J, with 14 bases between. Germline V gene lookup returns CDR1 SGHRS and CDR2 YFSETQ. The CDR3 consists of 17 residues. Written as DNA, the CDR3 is TGCGCCAGCAGCTTGTTTCAGGGCCCCTATAGCAATCAGCCCCAGCATTTT. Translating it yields CASSLFQGPYSNQPQHF.

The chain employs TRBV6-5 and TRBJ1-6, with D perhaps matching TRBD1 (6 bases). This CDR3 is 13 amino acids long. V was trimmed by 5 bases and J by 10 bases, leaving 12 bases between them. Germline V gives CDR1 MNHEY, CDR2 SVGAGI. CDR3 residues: CASSQGQVSPLHF. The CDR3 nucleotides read TGTGCCAGCAGTCAGGGACAAGTGTCACCCCTCCACTTT.

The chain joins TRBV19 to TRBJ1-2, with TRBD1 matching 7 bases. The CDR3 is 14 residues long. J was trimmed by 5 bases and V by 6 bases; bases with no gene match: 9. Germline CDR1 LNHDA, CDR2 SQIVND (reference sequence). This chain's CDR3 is CASRVTGREYGYTF. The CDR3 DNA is TGTGCCAGTAGGGTGACAGGGCGCGAGTATGGCTACACCTTC.

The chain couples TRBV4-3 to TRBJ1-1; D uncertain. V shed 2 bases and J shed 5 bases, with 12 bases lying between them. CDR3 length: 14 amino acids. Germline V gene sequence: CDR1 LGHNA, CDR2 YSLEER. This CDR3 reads CASSQSTLGTEAFF. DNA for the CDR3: TGCGCCAGCAGCCAATCGACCCTAGGGACTGAAGCTTTCTTT.

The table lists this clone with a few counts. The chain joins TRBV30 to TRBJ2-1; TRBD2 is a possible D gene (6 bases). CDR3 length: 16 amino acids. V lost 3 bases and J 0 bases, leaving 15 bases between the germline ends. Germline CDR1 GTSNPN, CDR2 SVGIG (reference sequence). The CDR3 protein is CAWSLRGLSSYNEQFF. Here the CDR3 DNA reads TGTGCCTGGAGCCTCCGGGGGTTAAGCTCCTACAATGAGCAGTTCTTC.

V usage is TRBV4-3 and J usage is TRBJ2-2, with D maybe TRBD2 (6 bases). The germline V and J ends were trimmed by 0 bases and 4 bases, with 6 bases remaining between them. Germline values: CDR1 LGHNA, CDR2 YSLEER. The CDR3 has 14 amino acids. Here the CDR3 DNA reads TGCGCCAGCAGCCAAGAGCGGGGCACCGGGGAGCTGTTTTTT. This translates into CASSQERGTGELFF.

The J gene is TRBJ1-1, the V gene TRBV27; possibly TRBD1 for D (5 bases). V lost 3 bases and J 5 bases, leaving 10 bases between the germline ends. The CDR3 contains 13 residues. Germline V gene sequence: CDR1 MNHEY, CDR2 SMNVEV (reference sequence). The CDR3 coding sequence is TGTGCCAGCAGTTTCGGGGGGAAGACTGAAGCTTTCTTT. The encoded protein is CASSFGGKTEAFF.

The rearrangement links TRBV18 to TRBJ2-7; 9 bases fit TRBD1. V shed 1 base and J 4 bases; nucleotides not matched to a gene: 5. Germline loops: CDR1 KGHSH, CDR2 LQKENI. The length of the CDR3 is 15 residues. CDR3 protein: CASSPRQGGRYEQYF. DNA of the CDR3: TGTGCCAGCTCACCACGACAGGGGGGCCGATACGAGCAGTACTTC.

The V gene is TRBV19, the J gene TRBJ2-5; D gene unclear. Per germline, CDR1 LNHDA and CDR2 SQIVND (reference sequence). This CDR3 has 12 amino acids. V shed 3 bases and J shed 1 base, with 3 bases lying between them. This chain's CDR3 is CASSMTQETQYF. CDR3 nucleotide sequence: TGTGCCAGTAGTATGACCCAAGAGACCCAGTACTTC.

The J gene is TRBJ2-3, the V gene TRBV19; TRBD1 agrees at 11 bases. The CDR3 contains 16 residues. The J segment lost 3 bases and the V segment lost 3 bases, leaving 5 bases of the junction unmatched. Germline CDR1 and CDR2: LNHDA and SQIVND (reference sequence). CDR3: CASSIAGTGGTDTQYF. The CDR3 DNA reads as TGTGCCAGTAGTATCGCCGGGACAGGGGGAACAGATACGCAGTATTTT.

The CDR3 nucleotides read TGTGCCAGCAGCCCTCGACTAGCGGGATTAGAGCAGTTCTTC. It translates to CASSPRLAGLEQFF. The V gene is TRBV7-9, the J gene TRBJ2-1, with TRBD2 matching 11 bases. V gave up 5 bases and J gave up 10 bases; unmatched junction bases: 7. CDR1 is SEHNR, CDR2 FQNEAQ, per germline (reference sequence). The CDR3 spans 14 residues.

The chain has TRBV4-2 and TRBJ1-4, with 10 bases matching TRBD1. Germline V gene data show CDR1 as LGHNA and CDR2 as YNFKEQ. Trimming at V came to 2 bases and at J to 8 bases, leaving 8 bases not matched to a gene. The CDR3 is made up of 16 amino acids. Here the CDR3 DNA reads TGTGCCAGCAGCCAAAGCGGGGACAGGGGTAGAGAAAAACTGTTTTTT. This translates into CASSQSGDRGREKLFF.

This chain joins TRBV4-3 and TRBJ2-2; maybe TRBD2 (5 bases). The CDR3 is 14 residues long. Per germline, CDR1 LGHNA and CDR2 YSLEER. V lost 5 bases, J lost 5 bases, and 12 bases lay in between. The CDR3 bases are TGCGCCAGCAGCTACCGGGGTCATACCGGGGAGCTGTTTTTT. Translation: CASSYRGHTGELFF.

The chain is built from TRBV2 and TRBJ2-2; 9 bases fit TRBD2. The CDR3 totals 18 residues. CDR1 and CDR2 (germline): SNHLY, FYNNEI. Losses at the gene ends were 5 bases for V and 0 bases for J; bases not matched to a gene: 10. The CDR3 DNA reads TGTGCCAGCAGTTCACCGACGGCTAGCGGGGCGAACACCGGGGAGCTGTTTTTT. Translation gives CASSSPTASGANTGELFF. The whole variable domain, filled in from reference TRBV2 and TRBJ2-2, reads EPEVTQTPSHQVTQMGQEVILRCVPISNHLYFYWYRQILGQKVEFLVSFYNNEISEKSEIFDDQFSVERPDGSNFTLKIRSTKLEDSAMYFCASSSPTASGANTGELFFGEGSRLTVL.

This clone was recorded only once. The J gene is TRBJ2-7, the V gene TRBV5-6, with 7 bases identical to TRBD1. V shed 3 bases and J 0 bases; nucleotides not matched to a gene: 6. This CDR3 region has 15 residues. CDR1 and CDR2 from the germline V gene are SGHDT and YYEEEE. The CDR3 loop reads CASSSRQGGSYEQYF. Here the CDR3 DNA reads TGTGCCAGCAGCTCCCGACAGGGCGGCTCCTACGAGCAGTACTTC.